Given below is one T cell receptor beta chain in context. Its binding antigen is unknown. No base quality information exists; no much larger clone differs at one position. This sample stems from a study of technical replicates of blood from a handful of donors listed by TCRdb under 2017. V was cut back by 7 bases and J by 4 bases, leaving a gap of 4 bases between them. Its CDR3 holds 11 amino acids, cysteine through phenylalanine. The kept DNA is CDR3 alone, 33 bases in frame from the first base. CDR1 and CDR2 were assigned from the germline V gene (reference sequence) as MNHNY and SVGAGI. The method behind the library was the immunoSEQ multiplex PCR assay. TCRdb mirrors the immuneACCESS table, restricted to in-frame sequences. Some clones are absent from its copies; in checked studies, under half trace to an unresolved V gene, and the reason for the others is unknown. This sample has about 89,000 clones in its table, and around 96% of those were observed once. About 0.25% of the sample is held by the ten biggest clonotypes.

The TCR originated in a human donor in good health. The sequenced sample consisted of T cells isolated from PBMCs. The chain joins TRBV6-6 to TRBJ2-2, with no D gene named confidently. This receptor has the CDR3 CASTITGELFF. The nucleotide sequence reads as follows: TGTGCCAGCACTATCACCGGGGAGCTGTTTTTT.